The 22 T cell receptor beta chains below were found in one sample sequenced in a study of T-cell memory formation after mild COVID-19. One entry per CDR3 protein results from TCRdb running MiXCR on the 5' RACE reads. The data show 400,000 to 450,000 distinct CDR3 sequences, with 15% to 20% seen just once and roughly 21% held by the top ten. The sample taken for sequencing was PBMCs or a T cell subset sorted from them (not recorded which). The receptor source for this set is a man aged 18 to 30 who had mild COVID-19 (a few samples of this study predate the infection). Cell type and time point are not known.

The chain uses TRBV6-6 and TRBJ2-1, with a tentative D call TRBD1 (6 bases). V lost 7 bases and J 7 bases, leaving 14 bases between the germline ends. CDR1 is MNHNY and CDR2 is SVGAGI in the germline V gene (reference sequence). The CDR3 contains 13 residues. The CDR3 region is CASNQGLLNEQFF. In nucleotides, the CDR3 is TGTGCCAGCAATCAGGGGCTGCTGAATGAGCAGTTCTTC.

The table lists this clonotype with a few counts. This sequence joins TRBV7-2 and TRBJ2-2; no firm D call. CDR3 length: 17 amino acids. Germline assignment: CDR1 SGHTA and CDR2 FQGNSA. V gave up 1 base and J gave up 0 bases, with 12 bases separating them. The CDR3 DNA is TGTGCCAGCAGCTTAGTGGGCGCTCTTCCGAACACCGGGGAGCTGTTTTTT. Protein: CASSLVGALPNTGELFF.

This rearrangement joins TRBV5-1 to TRBJ1-5; D is undetermined. Trimming removed 2 bases from V and 5 bases from J, with 17 bases in between. Germline loops: CDR1 SGHRS, CDR2 YFSETQ. This CDR3 contains 16 residues. CDR3 DNA: TGCGCCAGCAGCTTAGGACCGGACCGCCCTTATCAGCCCCAGCATTTT. Amino acid sequence: CASSLGPDRPYQPQHF.

The chain has TRBV6-5 and TRBJ1-3, with D perhaps matching TRBD1 (6 bases). Germline assignment: CDR1 MNHEY and CDR2 SVGAGI. V lost 8 bases and J 3 bases, leaving 14 bases between the germline ends. The CDR3 covers 14 residues. For the CDR3, the DNA is TGTGCCAGCTCAGGAAGGGGACATGGAAACACCATATATTTT. Its translation: CASSGRGHGNTIYF.

A few counts support this clonotype. The rearrangement joins TRBV5-4 to TRBJ2-1; D may match TRBD1 or TRBD2 (5 bases each). Germline CDR1 is SGHNT and CDR2 is YYREEE (reference sequence). CDR3 length: 16 amino acids. V was clipped by 2 bases and J by 8 bases, with 20 bases between them. CDR3 sequence: CASSLDRDAPGDEQFF. The CDR3 bases are TGTGCCAGCAGCTTAGACCGGGACGCCCCCGGGGATGAGCAGTTCTTC. The whole variable domain, remainder taken from reference TRBV5-4 and TRBJ2-1, is ETGVTQSPTHLIKTRGQQVTLRCSSQSGHNTVSWYQQALGQGPQFIFQYYREEENGRGNFPPRFSGLQFPNYSSELNVNALELDDSALYLCASSLDRDAPGDEQFFGPGTRLTVL.

This rearrangement joins TRBV28 to TRBJ2-7; weak D call: TRBD1 (6 bases). The V gene lost 3 bases and the J gene lost 0 bases, with 9 bases spanning the gap. The germline CDR1 and CDR2 sequences are MDHEN and SYDVKM. The CDR3 runs 14 residues. The CDR3 loop is CASSFTGTSYEQYV. The DNA for the CDR3 is TGTGCCAGCAGTTTCACAGGGACCTCCTACGAGCAGTACGTC.

This chain's CDR3 is CASSQGLGSYEQYF. The CDR3 region has the DNA TGTGCCAGCAGCCAAGGACTAGGTTCTTACGAGCAGTACTTC. The rearrangement links TRBV12-3 or TRBV12-4 to TRBJ2-7; 7 bases match TRBD2. The CDR3 contains 14 residues. With V trimmed by 6 bases and J by 4 bases, 9 bases remained unmatched.

This clonotype was found a few times. The chain carries TRBV4-3 and TRBJ2-7; no firm D call. The germline V gene encodes CDR1 LGHNA and CDR2 YSLEER. V was clipped by 0 bases and J by 3 bases, with 6 bases between them. This CDR3 region has 13 residues. The CDR3 reads CASSQETDYEQYF. In DNA form, the CDR3 reads TGCGCCAGCAGCCAAGAGACGGACTACGAGCAGTACTTC.

The chain couples TRBV12-3 or TRBV12-4 to TRBJ1-2; no definite D call. This CDR3 comprises 13 residues. Trimming removed 7 bases at V and 5 bases at J, with 14 bases between. As DNA, the CDR3 is TGTGCCAGCACCTGGAAAGGGTGGTATGGCTACACCTTC. It specifies CASTWKGWYGYTF.

This clonotype was counted a few times. The chain carries TRBV30 and TRBJ2-5; 7 nucleotides line up with TRBD2. The CDR3 sequence is 14 residues long. Germline loops: CDR1 GTSNPN, CDR2 SVGIG (reference sequence). Trimming removed 0 bases from V and 5 bases from J; junction bases left unmatched: 6. CDR3 residues: CAWSVVGGWETQYF. The CDR3 coding sequence is TGTGCCTGGAGTGTCGTCGGGGGGTGGGAGACCCAGTACTTC.

The chain links TRBV7-9 to TRBJ2-1; TRBD2 might be the D (5 bases). There are 14 residues in the CDR3. The germline V and J ends were trimmed by 5 bases and 9 bases, with 17 bases remaining between them. Germline V lookup: CDR1 SEHNR, CDR2 FQNEAQ (reference sequence). The CDR3 region has the DNA TGTGCCAGCAGCCCGTGGGAGTCGAGATCTGAGCAGTTCTTC. Residues: CASSPWESRSEQFF.

The chain recombines TRBV5-1 with TRBJ2-1; 7 positions agree with TRBD1. Germline lookup yields CDR1 SGHRS and CDR2 YFSETQ. The junction had 14 bases not matched to a gene; V was cut back by 2 bases and J by 9 bases. The CDR3 is 16 residues long. The CDR3 sequence is CASSFTGTDRFGEQFF. The CDR3 DNA follows: TGCGCCAGCAGCTTTACCGGGACAGATAGATTCGGTGAGCAGTTCTTC.

This chain links TRBV12-3 or TRBV12-4 with TRBJ1-1; 7 bases map to TRBD1. The CDR3 extends over 15 amino acids. Germline trimming cut 4 bases from V and 5 bases from J; bases unmatched to any gene: 10. The CDR3 DNA reads TGTGCCAGCAGTTCAATAGGGGGCGCGGGAACTGAAGCTTTCTTT. Translated: CASSSIGGAGTEAFF.

This sequence joins TRBV7-2 and TRBJ2-3; 8 nucleotides line up with TRBD2. This CDR3 is built from 15 residues. Germline CDR1 SGHTA, CDR2 FQGNSA. The V and J ends lost 5 bases and 5 bases, in that order; junction bases with no gene match: 9. The CDR3 bases are TGTGCCAGCAGCCCCCTAACGGGGGGGCAAGATACGCAGTATTTT. Protein: CASSPLTGGQDTQYF.

This chain links TRBV11-2 with TRBJ2-2; 7 positions agree with TRBD1. The J segment lost 5 bases and the V segment lost 3 bases, leaving 3 bases of the junction unmatched. This CDR3 spans 14 amino acids. Germline V lookup: CDR1 SGHAT, CDR2 FQNNGV. CDR3 coding DNA: TGTGCCAGCAGCTTTGACAGGGCGACCGGGGAGCTGTTTTTT. Protein sequence: CASSFDRATGELFF.

The table lists this clonotype with a few counts. This sequence joins TRBV4-3 and TRBJ2-2; a possible D gene is TRBD2 (5 bases). Germline V gives CDR1 LGHNA, CDR2 YSLEER. V lost 0 bases, J lost 4 bases, and 12 bases lay in between. The CDR3 runs to 16 residues. CDR3 amino acids: CASSQDLSRGTGELFF. CDR3 DNA sequence: TGCGCCAGCAGCCAAGACCTCTCCCGGGGCACCGGGGAGCTGTTTTTT.

This clonotype was detected a few times. The J gene is TRBJ2-4, the V gene TRBV7-2; TRBD2 aligns across 7 bases. Per the germline V gene, CDR1 is SGHTA and CDR2 is FQGNSA. This CDR3 region has 19 residues. V shed 4 bases and J 0 bases; nucleotides not matched to a gene: 15. CDR3 nucleotides: TGTGCCAGCAGCTCTCTGGGCGGGGGTGACGATTTAGCCAAAAACATTCAGTACTTC. Amino acid sequence: CASSSLGGGDDLAKNIQYF.

The chain joins TRBV9 to TRBJ2-1; TRBD1 matches at 8 bases. Germline CDR1 reads SGDLS; CDR2 reads YYNGEE. The CDR3 sequence is 16 residues long. The ends lost 1 base at V and 8 bases at J; junction bases unmatched: 11. In DNA, the CDR3 is TGTGCCAGCAGCGTAAACACAGGGGGGCCGTTAGATGAGCAGTTCTTC. Translating it yields CASSVNTGGPLDEQFF.

For this clonotype: A read error may account for a junction end that differs from germline. The J gene is TRBJ1-2, the V gene TRBV12-3 or TRBV12-4; D unresolved. The CDR3 runs 12 residues. CDR3 residues: CDSSQTNYGYTF. The CDR3 DNA reads as TGTGACAGCAGCCAAACCAACTATGGCTACACCTTC.

This clonotype has a handful of counts. This chain joins TRBV21-1 and TRBJ2-7. TRBV21-1 is reported as a pseudogene. The CDR3 runs to 15 residues. Written as DNA, the CDR3 is TGTGCCAGCAGCCTTCGGACGGAAAAAATCTACGAGCAGTACGTC. This translates into CASSLRTEKIYEQYV.

This clonotype occurred many times. This chain links TRBV18 with TRBJ2-5; D is unresolved. CDR1 KGHSH and CDR2 LQKENI come from the germline V gene. The CDR3 is 13 residues long. Trimming took off 3 bases at V and 2 bases at J, with 7 bases between the two ends. Here the CDR3 reads CASSPAVQETQYF. CDR3 coding DNA: TGTGCCAGCTCACCTGCCGTACAAGAGACCCAGTACTTC. Full variable domain (missing parts from reference TRBV18 and TRBJ2-5): NAGVMQNPRHLVRRRGQEARLRCSPMKGHSHVYWYRQLPEEGLKFMVYLQKENIIDESGMPKERFSAEFPKEGPSILRIQQVVRGDSAAYFCASSPAVQETQYFGPGTRLLVL.

This clonotype was seen more than once but under ten times. The chain combines TRBV6-5 with TRBJ1-5; D remains unclear. Germline CDR1 is MNHEY and CDR2 is SVGAGI. V was clipped by 8 bases and J by 6 bases, with 17 bases between them. This CDR3 spans 14 amino acids. DNA of the CDR3: TGTGCCAGCGGGCTATCGGGAGCGAGTCAGCCCCAGCATTTT. This sequence encodes CASGLSGASQPQHF.